Each of the 30 T cell receptor beta chains below was sequenced from the same sample in a study of CD8 T cells in Susac syndrome. Roughly 0.45 to 1 ug RNA was reverse transcribed with random hexamers. TCRdb redid the calling of the immunoSEQ multiplex PCR reads with MiXCR, one entry per CDR3 protein. The table lists around 200,000 distinct CDR3 sequences, approximately 94% of them singletons. Input material: CD4+ T cells from PBMCs. The receptors stem from a human donor with Susac syndrome.

The chain is built from TRBV2 and TRBJ2-5; D not resolved. Trimming took off 7 bases at V and 7 bases at J, with 10 bases between the two ends. This CDR3 has 11 amino acids. Germline V gene sequence: CDR1 SNHLY, CDR2 FYNNEI. The CDR3 is CASIQERTQYF. The CDR3 DNA is TGTGCCAGCATTCAGGAACGGACCCAGTACTTC.

The V and J genes are TRBV19 and TRBJ2-4; tentatively, D is TRBD2 (7 bases). The germline V gene encodes CDR1 LNHDA and CDR2 SQIVND (reference sequence). Trimming took 7 bases from V and 7 from J, leaving 17 bases between them. The CDR3 sequence is 14 residues long. CDR3 amino acids: CASTVDGGANIQYF. The CDR3 coding sequence is TGTGCCAGTACCGTAGATGGGGGGGCGAACATTCAGTACTTC.

V and J are TRBV30 and TRBJ1-5; tentatively, D is TRBD1 (5 bases). Germline CDR1 and CDR2: GTSNPN and SVGIG (reference sequence). The germline V and J ends were trimmed by 2 bases and 2 bases, with 13 bases remaining between them. The CDR3 spans 15 residues. The CDR3, as DNA: TGTGCCTGGAGTCGCAGGGCCAATGGCAATCAGCCCCAGCATTTT. The encoded protein is CAWSRRANGNQPQHF.

V gene TRBV7-2 combines with J gene TRBJ2-1; 10 bases are a match to TRBD2. Trimming at V came to 6 bases and at J to 9 bases, leaving 8 bases not matched to a gene. The CDR3 is 14 amino acids. Germline V gene lookup returns CDR1 SGHTA and CDR2 FQGNSA. The CDR3 spells CASSSSGGAIEQFF. In DNA form, the CDR3 reads TGTGCCAGCAGTTCCAGCGGGGGGGCCATTGAGCAGTTCTTC.

The chain combines TRBV6-6 with TRBJ1-1; TRBD1 agrees at 7 bases. Germline V gene data show CDR1 as MNHNY and CDR2 as SVGAGI (reference sequence). This CDR3 has 13 residues. V dropped 8 bases and J dropped 1; count of bases not matched to a gene: 4. DNA of the CDR3: TGTGCCAGCCACAGGGGTCCGAACACTGAAGCTTTCTTT. Translation: CASHRGPNTEAFF.

In its sample, this clonotype was seen once. The chain employs TRBV30 and TRBJ2-3; maybe TRBD2 (5 bases). V lost 4 bases and J lost 2, with 16 bases in between. Germline V gene lookup returns CDR1 GTSNPN and CDR2 SVGIG (reference sequence). The CDR3 loop spans 15 amino acids. As DNA, the CDR3 is TGTGCCTGGAAGTCGGGCGGCGGACTCACAGATACGCAGTATTTT. This translates into CAWKSGGGLTDTQYF. Supplemented by reference TRBV30 and TRBJ2-3, the full variable domain reads SQTIHQWPATLVQPVGSPLSLECTVEGTSNPNLYWYRQAAGRGLQLLFYSVGIGQISSEVPQNLSASRPQDRQFILSSKKLLLSDSGFYLCAWKSGGGLTDTQYFGPGTRLTVL.

The chain carries TRBV6-5 and TRBJ1-4; TRBD1 might be the D (6 bases). V was shortened by 7 bases and J by 0 bases, with 9 bases between the two germline ends. This CDR3 is 14 amino acids long. The germline CDR1 and CDR2 sequences are MNHEY and SVGAGI. Here the CDR3 reads CASKRTATNEKLFF. The CDR3, as DNA: TGTGCCAGCAAGAGGACAGCAACTAATGAAAAACTGTTTTTT.

Only one count was recorded for this clonotype. The genes are TRBV10-3 and TRBJ2-3; 8 bases match TRBD1. Germline lookup yields CDR1 ENHRY and CDR2 SYGVKD. This CDR3 has 15 residues. The J segment lost 1 base and the V segment lost 5 bases, leaving 5 bases of the junction unmatched. This chain's CDR3 is CAISTGTGRTDTQYF. CDR3 nucleotides: TGTGCCATCAGTACCGGGACAGGACGCACAGATACGCAGTATTTT.

V gene TRBV19 combines with J gene TRBJ2-1; perhaps TRBD1 as D (7 bases). V was clipped by 5 bases and J by 4 bases, with 18 bases between them. Germline CDR1 LNHDA, CDR2 SQIVND (reference sequence). The length of the CDR3 is 16 residues. The CDR3 DNA reads TGTGCCAGTAGTCCGGCCGGCAGGGGGGTTTACAATGAGCAGTTCTTC. Its translation: CASSPAGRGVYNEQFF. The whole variable domain, remainder taken from reference TRBV19 and TRBJ2-1, is DGGITQSPKYLFRKEGQNVTLSCEQNLNHDAMYWYRQDPGQGLRLIYYSQIVNDFQKGDIAEGYSVSREKKESFPLTVTSAQKNPTAFYLCASSPAGRGVYNEQFFGPGTRLTVL.

The chain carries TRBV3-1 and TRBJ2-7; TRBD2 matches 9 bases. J was trimmed by 2 bases and V by 3 bases; bases with no gene match: 2. Germline CDR1 is LGHDT and CDR2 is YNNKEL (reference sequence). CDR3 size: 14 residues. The CDR3 protein is CASSQASGAYEQYF. In DNA, the CDR3 is TGTGCCAGCAGCCAGGCTAGCGGGGCCTACGAGCAGTACTTC.

The chain uses TRBV18 and TRBJ2-5; D is unclear. CDR1 and CDR2 from the germline V gene are KGHSH and LQKENI. The CDR3 contains 13 residues. Trimming removed 3 bases at V and 3 bases at J, with 8 bases between. Written as DNA, the CDR3 is TGTGCCAGCTCACCCCTGGGCGAAGAGACCCAGTACTTC. Protein: CASSPLGEETQYF.

As DNA, the CDR3 is TGCAGCGTTTCTCTACAGGGAGATACGCAGTATTTT. Translation: CSVSLQGDTQYF. The chain uses TRBV29-1 and TRBJ2-3, with D perhaps matching TRBD1 (6 bases). V lost 5 bases and J lost 5, with 11 bases in between. This CDR3 contains 12 residues. Germline CDR1 and CDR2: SQVTM and ANQGSEA.

The genes are TRBV20-1 and TRBJ2-2; the D gene could be TRBD1 or TRBD2 (5 bases each). The CDR3 is 14 residues long. Germline CDR1 reads DFQATT; CDR2 reads SNEGSKA (reference sequence). Trimming removed 1 base from V and 2 bases from J, with 8 bases in between. CDR3 DNA sequence: TGCAGTGCTAGAGGTGGGGGAAACACCGGGGAGCTGTTTTTT. Its protein is CSARGGGNTGELFF.

The chain has TRBV3-1 and TRBJ1-2; D is unclear. Germline CDR1 reads LGHDT; CDR2 reads YNNKEL (reference sequence). The CDR3 is 13 amino acids. The V gene lost 1 base and the J gene lost 3 bases, with 6 bases spanning the gap. The CDR3 DNA is TGTGCCAGCAGCCAAGCTAGGGACTATGGCTACACCTTC. It is translated as CASSQARDYGYTF.

The CDR3 region has the DNA TGTGCCAGCACCCTTGCAGGGGGCTACAACCAAGAGACCCAGTACTTC. This gives the protein CASTLAGGYNQETQYF. The chain uses TRBV9 and TRBJ2-5; 8 bases line up with TRBD1. This CDR3 is built from 16 residues. From germline, CDR1 is SGDLS and CDR2 YYNGEE. V shed 6 bases, J shed 0 bases, and the junction held 10 bases outside the gene matches.

V usage is TRBV27 and J usage is TRBJ2-7; 9 nucleotides agree with TRBD2. This CDR3 contains 14 residues. From germline, CDR1 is MNHEY and CDR2 SMNVEV (reference sequence). The V gene end was trimmed by 2 bases and the J gene end by 3 bases; junction bases not matched to a gene: 2. The CDR3, as DNA: TGTGCCAGCAGTTTAAATAGCGGGGGCTACGAGCAGTACTTC. Translating gives CASSLNSGGYEQYF.

The rearrangement links TRBV5-6 to TRBJ1-2; the D is unclear. From germline, CDR1 is SGHDT and CDR2 YYEEEE. CDR3 length equals 16 residues. Deletions cut 4 bases from V and 3 bases from J, with 19 bases between. The CDR3 DNA reads as TGTGCCAGCAGCCATCTCGTCTCGGCAGACCACTATGGCTACACCTTC. Translating gives CASSHLVSADHYGYTF.

The gene calls are TRBV20-1 and TRBJ1-5; 10 bases line up with TRBD1. The CDR3 sequence is 16 residues long. With V trimmed by 0 bases and J by 4 bases, 6 bases remained unmatched. The germline CDR1 and CDR2 sequences are DFQATT and SNEGSKA (reference sequence). The CDR3 sequence: CSARDVTGGSNQPQHF. The CDR3 DNA sequence: TGCAGTGCTAGAGACGTGACAGGGGGCAGTAATCAGCCCCAGCATTTT.

This rearrangement joins TRBV3-1 to TRBJ1-6, with a tentative D call TRBD1 (5 bases). The V gene lost 4 bases and the J gene lost 10 bases, with 14 bases spanning the gap. The CDR3 contains 14 residues. The germline gives CDR1 LGHDT, CDR2 YNNKEL (reference sequence). This chain's CDR3 is CASSPGRGSSPLHF. In nucleotides, the CDR3 is TGTGCCAGCAGCCCGGGGAGGGGAAGCTCACCCCTCCACTTT. The whole variable domain, remainder taken from reference TRBV3-1 and TRBJ1-6, is DTAVSQTPKYLVTQMGNDKSIKCEQNLGHDTMYWYKQDSKKFLKIMFSYNNKELIINETVPNRFSPKSPDKAHLNLHINSLELGDSAVYFCASSPGRGSSPLHFGNGTRLTVT.

J is TRBJ2-1 and V is TRBV4-1; unclear D gene. There are 15 residues in the CDR3. From germline, CDR1 is MGHRA and CDR2 YSYEKL. With 6 bases removed from V and 4 bases from J, the gap between germline ends came to 16 bases. The CDR3 DNA reads as TGCGCCAGCAGACCCCAGGAACTTGGATACAATGAGCAGTTCTTC. It codes for CASRPQELGYNEQFF.

This clonotype was seen once. The rearrangement uses TRBV3-1 and TRBJ1-2, with D maybe TRBD1 (5 bases). CDR1 and CDR2 (germline): LGHDT, YNNKEL (reference sequence). The ends were cut back, 1 base at V and 4 bases at J, with 10 bases in the middle. CDR3 length: 14 amino acids. The CDR3 sequence: CASSQGAGPYGYTF. CDR3 sequence (DNA): TGTGCCAGCAGCCAAGGTGCAGGGCCCTATGGCTACACCTTC.

The chain has TRBV3-1 and TRBJ1-3; maybe TRBD1 (5 bases). V was cut by 0 bases and J by 2 bases, with 11 bases left in between. CDR1 is LGHDT, CDR2 YNNKEL, per germline (reference sequence). The CDR3 loop spans 16 amino acids. The CDR3 sequence: CASSQDLAGTGNTIYF. The DNA of the CDR3 is TGTGCCAGCAGCCAAGATCTGGCAGGGACTGGAAACACCATATATTTT.

The chain recombines TRBV9 with TRBJ2-5, with D tentatively TRBD1 or TRBD2 (6 bases each). Looked up from germline, CDR1 is SGDLS and CDR2 is YYNGEE. CDR3 size: 15 residues. V was pared by 4 bases and J by 5 bases, with 18 bases between. The CDR3 protein is CASSTRGAWEETQYF. The DNA of the CDR3 is TGTGCCAGCAGCACAAGGGGGGCCTGGGAGGAGACCCAGTACTTC.

The V gene is TRBV28, the J gene TRBJ1-6; unclear D gene. Germline V gene lookup returns CDR1 MDHEN and CDR2 SYDVKM. CDR3 length: 13 residues. The V end was cut by 10 bases, the J end by 2 bases, with 9 bases between. The CDR3 loop reads CATRPPYNSPLHF. The CDR3, as DNA: TGTGCCACCAGGCCGCCCTATAATTCACCCCTCCACTTT.

This chain links TRBV7-2 with TRBJ1-3; D call uncertain. Germline CDR1 reads SGHTA; CDR2 reads FQGNSA. V lost 4 bases and J lost 0, with 4 bases in between. The CDR3 is made up of 13 amino acids. Here the CDR3 reads CASSSRSGNTIYF. CDR3 DNA: TGTGCCAGCAGCTCCCGCTCTGGAAACACCATATATTTT.

The J gene is TRBJ1-1, the V gene TRBV5-1; 7 nucleotides match TRBD1. The CDR3 is made up of 14 amino acids. Germline V lookup: CDR1 SGHRS, CDR2 YFSETQ. The V gene end was trimmed by 7 bases and the J gene end by 1 base; junction bases not matched to a gene: 7. Here the CDR3 reads CASGGGTANTEAFF. CDR3 DNA sequence: TGCGCCAGCGGTGGAGGGACAGCGAACACTGAAGCTTTCTTT.

The chain is built from TRBV30 and TRBJ1-2; perhaps TRBD1 as D (5 bases). CDR1 GTSNPN and CDR2 SVGIG come from the germline V gene (reference sequence). The CDR3 totals 15 residues. The ends were cut back, 0 bases at V and 4 bases at J, with 15 bases in the middle. Here the CDR3 DNA reads TGTGCCTGGAGTGTACTTGGGACGAGAAGCTATGGCTACACCTTC. Amino acids: CAWSVLGTRSYGYTF.

The genes are TRBV6-5 and TRBJ2-4; TRBD2 matches at 8 bases. Trimming cost V 6 bases and J 1 base; bases outside gene matches: 5. CDR1 is MNHEY and CDR2 is SVGAGI in the germline V gene. This CDR3 is 15 amino acids long. In nucleotides, the CDR3 is TGTGCCAGCAGAGGGCGGGGGGCGGCCAAAAACATTCAGTACTTC. Its protein is CASRGRGAAKNIQYF.

V is TRBV7-2 and J is TRBJ2-1, with D perhaps matching TRBD2 (6 bases). Trimming stripped 0 bases from V and 0 bases from J, with 15 bases between. Germline V gives CDR1 SGHTA, CDR2 FQGNSA. The length of the CDR3 is 18 residues. The chain's CDR3 is CASSLAGRGTSSYNEQFF. For the CDR3, the DNA is TGTGCCAGCAGCTTAGCGGGGCGGGGCACCAGCTCCTACAATGAGCAGTTCTTC. Looking up the rest from reference TRBV7-2 and TRBJ2-1 gives the full variable domain: GAGVSQSPSNKVTEKGKDVELRCDPISGHTALYWYRQSLGQGLEFLIYFQGNSAPDKSGLPSDRFSAERTGGSVSTLTIQRTQQEDSAVYLCASSLAGRGTSSYNEQFFGPGTRLTVL.

The chain combines TRBV29-1 with TRBJ2-1; a weak D match, TRBD2 (6 bases). This CDR3 has 12 amino acids. From germline, CDR1 is SQVTM and CDR2 ANQGSEA. Trimming removed 8 bases at V and 2 bases at J, with 10 bases between. CDR3 in amino acids: CSIRGAYNEQFF. The CDR3 DNA follows: TGCAGCATCCGCGGGGCCTACAATGAGCAGTTCTTC.